The 10 T cell receptor beta chains in this list originate from one sample, sequenced in a study of T cells in Graves' hyperthyroidism and ophthalmopathy. Amplification of TCR beta CDR3 regions was performed using RNA transcripts as template. First-round RT-PCR with HTBI primers amplified the TCR CDR3 region. TCRdb recomputed calls from the multiplex PCR reads with MiXCR, one row per CDR3 protein. Here the sample spans approximately 610,000 distinct CDR3 sequences, 16% being singletons. The sequencing input was blood. The origin of the receptors is a woman in her late teens or twenties with Graves' hyperthyroidism.

This clonotype has more than one count but fewer than ten. The chain joins TRBV7-2 to TRBJ1-5; no firm D call. Germline CDR1 and CDR2: SGHTA and FQGNSA. Trimming took off 5 bases at V and 9 bases at J, with 17 bases between the two ends. CDR3 length equals 14 residues. The CDR3 loop reads CASSPTGIRGPQHF. The CDR3 DNA is TGTGCCAGCAGCCCAACGGGGATCCGGGGGCCCCAGCATTTT.

This clonotype has at least ten counts. This chain joins TRBV11-3 and TRBJ1-1; D call uncertain. The length of the CDR3 is 15 residues. Germline assignment: CDR1 SGHNT and CDR2 YENEEA. V dropped 5 bases and J dropped 4 bases, with 17 bases sitting between them. CDR3 nucleotides: TGTGCCAGCAGCCCAACTTTGATCGGTGGCACTGAAGCTTTCTTT. Its protein product is CASSPTLIGGTEAFF. The variable domain in full, with the rest retrieved from reference TRBV11-3 and TRBJ1-1, is EAGVVQSPRYKIIEKKQPVAFWCNPISGHNTLYWYLQNLGQGPELLIRYENEEAVDDSQLPKDRFSAERLKGVDSTLKIQPAELGDSAVYLCASSPTLIGGTEAFFGQGTRLTVV.

Ten or more counts support this clonotype. The chain carries TRBV27 and TRBJ2-5, with TRBD1 matching 12 bases. Germline assignment: CDR1 MNHEY and CDR2 SMNVEV (reference sequence). V dropped 5 bases and J dropped 6; count of bases not matched to a gene: 10. The CDR3 is 16 residues long. The CDR3: CASSPAGTGGVKTQYF. The CDR3 DNA reads as TGTGCCAGCAGTCCTGCCGGGACAGGGGGCGTTAAGACCCAGTACTTC.

This clonotype was counted at least ten times. The CDR3, as DNA: TGTGCCAGCAGTCTGGACTGGTCCTACAATGAGCAGTTCTTC. This translates into CASSLDWSYNEQFF. The chain joins TRBV2 to TRBJ2-1; TRBD2 is a possible D gene (5 bases). Trimming took 5 bases from V and 1 from J, leaving 9 bases between them. The length of the CDR3 is 14 residues. The V gene's germline CDR1 is SNHLY and CDR2 FYNNEI.

The chain uses TRBV24-1 and TRBJ2-5; 9 bases align to TRBD1. The V segment lost 4 bases and the J segment 2 bases; nucleotides outside the gene matches: 4. Germline assignment: CDR1 KGHDR and CDR2 SFDVKD. CDR3 length equals 15 residues. The CDR3 is CATSEPDRGQETQYF. The CDR3 bases are TGTGCCACCAGTGAGCCGGACAGGGGTCAAGAGACCCAGTACTTC.

The chain links TRBV5-1 to TRBJ2-5; 8 bases agree with TRBD1. Germline lookup yields CDR1 SGHRS and CDR2 YFSETQ. Trimming cost V 0 bases and J 5 bases; bases outside gene matches: 6. The CDR3 is made up of 15 amino acids. The CDR3 loop reads CASSLAADRGETQYF. CDR3 DNA: TGCGCCAGCAGCTTGGCCGCCGACAGGGGCGAGACCCAGTACTTC.

Only a few counts were recorded for this clonotype. V gene TRBV7-2 combines with J gene TRBJ2-1, with 9 bases lining up with TRBD2. Germline CDR1 SGHTA, CDR2 FQGNSA. The CDR3 covers 16 residues. Trimming removed 5 bases from V and 4 bases from J; junction bases left unmatched: 9. The CDR3 coding sequence is TGTGCCAGCAGCCGCGGCGGGAGGGCCGGGTACAATGAGCAGTTCTTC. Protein: CASSRGGRAGYNEQFF.

This chain links TRBV5-6 with TRBJ2-7, with 11 bases identical to TRBD2. V gave up 6 bases and J gave up 0 bases; unmatched junction bases: 11. The length of the CDR3 is 17 residues. CDR1 is SGHDT, CDR2 YYEEEE, per germline. CDR3 protein: CASTKLAGAISSYEQYF. The CDR3 nucleotides are TGTGCCAGCACTAAACTAGCGGGGGCCATAAGCTCCTACGAGCAGTACTTC.

In this sample, this clonotype turned up a few times. The chain carries TRBV2 and TRBJ2-1, with 10 bases fitting TRBD2. The V segment lost 7 bases and the J segment 3 bases; nucleotides outside the gene matches: 6. Looked up from germline, CDR1 is SNHLY and CDR2 is FYNNEI. The CDR3 totals 15 residues. The CDR3 loop reads CASILASGGYNEQFF. CDR3 bases: TGTGCCAGCATTCTCGCTAGCGGGGGCTACAATGAGCAGTTCTTC.

Many counts were recorded for this clonotype. This chain links TRBV2 with TRBJ1-5, with D hard to call. V was trimmed by 7 bases and J by 2 bases, leaving 9 bases between them. This CDR3 has 13 amino acids. Germline CDR1 reads SNHLY; CDR2 reads FYNNEI. CDR3 sequence: CASTPVGNQPQHF. The CDR3, as DNA: TGTGCCAGCACCCCAGTTGGCAATCAGCCCCAGCATTTT.